The TCR beta chain described here comes from a study of CD8 T cells in ankylosing spondylitis. This clonotype was seen ten or more times. TCRdb processed the 5' RACE reads anew with MiXCR; each CDR3 protein has one entry. Among 35,000 to 50,000 distinct CDR3 sequences listed, more than 9.5% were seen once. This clonotype was sampled from a male donor with ankylosing spondylitis or in good health (not recorded which). Specimen: blood, either unsorted or a sorted T cell fraction (not recorded which).

This CDR3 reads CASSHERGGRMGTDTQYF. The DNA for the CDR3 is TGTGCCAGCAGCCACGAGCGGGGGGGCCGGATGGGGACAGATACGCAGTATTTT. The rearrangement uses TRBV4-2 and TRBJ2-3; the match to TRBD2 covers 10 bases. V dropped 3 bases and J dropped 3; count of bases not matched to a gene: 12. The CDR3 has 18 residues. Germline CDR1 and CDR2: LGHNA and YNFKEQ.